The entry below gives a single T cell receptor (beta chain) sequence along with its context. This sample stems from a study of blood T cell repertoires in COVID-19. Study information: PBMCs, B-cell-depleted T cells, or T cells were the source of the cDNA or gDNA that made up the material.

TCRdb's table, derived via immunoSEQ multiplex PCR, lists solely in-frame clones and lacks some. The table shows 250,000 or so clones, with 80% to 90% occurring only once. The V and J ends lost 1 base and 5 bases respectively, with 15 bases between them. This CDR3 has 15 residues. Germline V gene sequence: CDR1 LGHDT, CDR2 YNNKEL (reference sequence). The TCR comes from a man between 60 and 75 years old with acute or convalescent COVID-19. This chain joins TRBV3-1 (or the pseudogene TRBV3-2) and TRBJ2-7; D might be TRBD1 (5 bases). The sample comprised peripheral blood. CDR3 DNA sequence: TGTGCCAGCAGCCAAGTGTGGCAGGGCAGGCACGAGCAGTACTTC. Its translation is CASSQVWQGRHEQYF.